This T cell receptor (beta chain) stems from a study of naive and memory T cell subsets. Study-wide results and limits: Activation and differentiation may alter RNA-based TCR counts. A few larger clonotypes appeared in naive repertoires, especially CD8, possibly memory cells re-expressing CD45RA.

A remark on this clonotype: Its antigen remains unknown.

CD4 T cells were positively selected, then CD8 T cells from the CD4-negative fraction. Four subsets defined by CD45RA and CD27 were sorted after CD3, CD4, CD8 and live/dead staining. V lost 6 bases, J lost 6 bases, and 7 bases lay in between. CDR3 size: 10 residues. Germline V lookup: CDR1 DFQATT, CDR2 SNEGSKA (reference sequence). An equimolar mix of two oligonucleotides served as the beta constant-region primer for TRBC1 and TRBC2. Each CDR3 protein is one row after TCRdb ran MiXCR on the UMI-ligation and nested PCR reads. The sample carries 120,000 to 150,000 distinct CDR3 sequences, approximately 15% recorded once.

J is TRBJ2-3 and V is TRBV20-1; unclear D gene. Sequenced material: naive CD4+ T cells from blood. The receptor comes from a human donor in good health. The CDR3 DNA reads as TGCAGTGCCAGTTTGGATACGCAGTATTTT. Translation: CSASLDTQYF.